The entry below describes one T cell receptor (beta chain). Trimming left V 4 bases short and J 1 base short, with 8 bases between. The CDR3 consists of 13 residues. The germline V gene has CDR1 MNHEY and CDR2 SVGAGI. This sample was included in a study of blood T cell repertoires in COVID-19. Study as a whole: Acute and convalescent COVID-19 samples came from the United States, Italy and Spain. Nucleic acid was either cDNA or gDNA, and it came from T cells, B-cell-depleted T cells, or PBMCs.

Methods used by the authors: Reference gene primer amplification gave estimated nucleated cell counts. TCRdb's table, derived via immunoSEQ multiplex PCR, lists solely in-frame clones and lacks some. V, J and clone size derive from that table, while D and trimming were established from the DNA sequence. The sample holds 100,000 to 150,000 clones; less than 90% are singletons and the top ten take under 8%. The chain has TRBV6-5 and TRBJ2-7; no clear D. The source of this sequence is an older man with active or convalescent COVID-19. The sequenced material came from peripheral blood. DNA for the CDR3: TGTGCCAGCAGTTCCACGGTTTCCTACGAGCAGTACTTC. Its protein is CASSSTVSYEQYF.